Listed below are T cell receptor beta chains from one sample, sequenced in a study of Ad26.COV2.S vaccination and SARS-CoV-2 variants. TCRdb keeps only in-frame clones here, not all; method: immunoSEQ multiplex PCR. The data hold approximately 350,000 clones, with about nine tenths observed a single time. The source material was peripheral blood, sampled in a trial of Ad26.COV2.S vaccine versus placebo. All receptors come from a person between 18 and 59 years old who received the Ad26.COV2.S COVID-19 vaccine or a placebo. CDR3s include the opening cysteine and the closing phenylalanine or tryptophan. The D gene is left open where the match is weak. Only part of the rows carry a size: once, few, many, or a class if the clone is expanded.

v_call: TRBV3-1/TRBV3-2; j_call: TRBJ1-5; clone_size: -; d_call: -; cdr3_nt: TGTGCCAGCAGCCAAGACAGTCATAGCAATCAGCCCCAGCATTTT; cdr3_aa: CASSQDSHSNQPQHF
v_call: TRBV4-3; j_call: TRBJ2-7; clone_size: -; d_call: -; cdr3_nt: TGCGCCAGCAGCCAGGGCCAACAGGGTTACTACGAGCAGTACTTC; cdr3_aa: CASSQGQQGYYEQYF
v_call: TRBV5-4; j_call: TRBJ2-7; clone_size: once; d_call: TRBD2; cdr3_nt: TGTGCCAGCAGCGGGGGGACTAGCGGAAGATACGAGCAGTACTTC; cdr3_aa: CASSGGTSGRYEQYF
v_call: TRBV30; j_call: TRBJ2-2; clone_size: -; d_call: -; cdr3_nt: TGTGCCTGGAGTGTGTCTGGGGCCGGGGAGCTGTTTTTT; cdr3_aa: CAWSVSGAGELFF
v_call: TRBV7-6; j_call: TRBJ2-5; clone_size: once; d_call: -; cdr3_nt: TGTGCCAGCAGCCAGAGGGGACGACTCCCCCTGAAGCAAGAGACCCAGTACTTC; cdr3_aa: CASSQRGRLPLKQETQYF
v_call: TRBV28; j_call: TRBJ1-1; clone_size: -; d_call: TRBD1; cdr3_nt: TGTGCCAGCAGTATACCACAGGGGCTGGGTACTGAAGCTTTCTTT; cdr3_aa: CASSIPQGLGTEAFF
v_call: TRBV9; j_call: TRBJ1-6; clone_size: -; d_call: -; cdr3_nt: TGTGCCAGCAGCGTAGGGGCAGGGAACGGTTCACCCCTCCACTTT; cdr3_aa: CASSVGAGNGSPLHF
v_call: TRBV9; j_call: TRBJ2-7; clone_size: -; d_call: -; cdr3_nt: TGTGCCAGCACCCCGGGCGGAGGGTTCGACGAGCAGTACTTC; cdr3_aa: CASTPGGGFDEQYF
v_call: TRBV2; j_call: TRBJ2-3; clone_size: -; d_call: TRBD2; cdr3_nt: TGTGCCAGCAGTAAACAGAGCGGGGGGACAGATACGCAGTATTTT; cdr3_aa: CASSKQSGGTDTQYF
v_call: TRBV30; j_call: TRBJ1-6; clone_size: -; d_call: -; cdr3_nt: TGTGCCTGGAAGGTGCATTATAATTCACCCCTCCACTTT; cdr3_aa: CAWKVHYNSPLHF
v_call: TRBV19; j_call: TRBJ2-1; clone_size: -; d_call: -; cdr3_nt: TGTGCCAGTAGTATCGGGGGACTTATTGGCTCCTACAATGAGCAGTTCTTC; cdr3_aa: CASSIGGLIGSYNEQFF
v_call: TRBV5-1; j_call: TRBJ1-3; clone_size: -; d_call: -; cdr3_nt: TGCGCCAGCAGCTTGGGGGAGAACTCTGGAAACACCATATATTTT; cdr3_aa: CASSLGENSGNTIYF
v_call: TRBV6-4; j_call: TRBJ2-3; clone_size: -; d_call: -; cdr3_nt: TGTGCCAGCAGTGGAGAGGCCTCCACAGATACGCAGTATTTT; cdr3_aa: CASSGEASTDTQYF
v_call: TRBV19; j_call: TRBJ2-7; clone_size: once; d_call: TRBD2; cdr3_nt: TGTGCCAGTAGTAACCCGGGGGGGGCGTCCTACGAGCAGTACTTC; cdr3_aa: CASSNPGGASYEQYF
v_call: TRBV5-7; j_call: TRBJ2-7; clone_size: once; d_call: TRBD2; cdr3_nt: TGTGCCAGCAGCCCTCCGGGGGGGGGCAGATCTTACGAGCAGTACTTC; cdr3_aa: CASSPPGGGRSYEQYF
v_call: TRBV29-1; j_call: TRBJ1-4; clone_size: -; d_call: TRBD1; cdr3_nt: TGCAGCGTGGGACAGACTAATGAAAAACTGTTTTTT; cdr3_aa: CSVGQTNEKLFF
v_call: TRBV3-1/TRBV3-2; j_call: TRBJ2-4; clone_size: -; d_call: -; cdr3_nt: TGTGCCAGCAGCCAAAGCGCCATTCAGTACTTC; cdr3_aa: CASSQSAIQYF
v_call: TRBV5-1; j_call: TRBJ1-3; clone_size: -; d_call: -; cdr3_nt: TGCGCCAGCAGCCCCTGGCGTTCGGGTGGCTCTGGAAACACCATATATTTT; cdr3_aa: CASSPWRSGGSGNTIYF
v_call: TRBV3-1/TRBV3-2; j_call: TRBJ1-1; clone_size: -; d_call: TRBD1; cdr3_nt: TGTGCCAGCAGCCCTAGGGGGCCGGACTCTGAAGCTTTCTTT; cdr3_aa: CASSPRGPDSEAFF
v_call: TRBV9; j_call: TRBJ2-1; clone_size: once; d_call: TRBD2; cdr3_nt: TGTGCCAGCAGCGTAGACCTAGCGGGGCTCGGTGAGCAGTTCTTC; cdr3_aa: CASSVDLAGLGEQFF
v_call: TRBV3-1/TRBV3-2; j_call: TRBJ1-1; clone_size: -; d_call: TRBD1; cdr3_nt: TGTGCCAGCACGAGAGGGGGCGTCGGCACTGAAGCTTTCTTT; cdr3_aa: CASTRGGVGTEAFF
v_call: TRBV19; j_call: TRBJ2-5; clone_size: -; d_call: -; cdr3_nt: TGTGCCAGTAGTATTTTGGGTGAGGGTAGCGACGATAAAGAGACCCAGTACTTC; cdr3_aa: CASSILGEGSDDKETQYF
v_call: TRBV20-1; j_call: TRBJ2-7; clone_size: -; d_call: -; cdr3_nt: TGCAGTGCTAGAGGGGCTTACGAGCAGTACTTC; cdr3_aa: CSARGAYEQYF
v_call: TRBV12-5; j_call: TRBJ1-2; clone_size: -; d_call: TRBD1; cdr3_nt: TGTGCTAGTGGTGCCGGGACAGGGAAGAGTCATGGCTACACCTTC; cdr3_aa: CASGAGTGKSHGYTF
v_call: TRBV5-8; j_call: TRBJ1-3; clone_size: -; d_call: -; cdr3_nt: TGTGCCAGCAGCTGGGGACGGGCCCGAAACACCATATATTTT; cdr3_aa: CASSWGRARNTIYF
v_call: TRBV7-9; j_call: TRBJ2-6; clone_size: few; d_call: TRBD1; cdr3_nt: TGTGCCAGCAGCCCGGGACAGTGGCTCTCTGGGGCCAACGTCCTGACTTTC; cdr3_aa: CASSPGQWLSGANVLTF
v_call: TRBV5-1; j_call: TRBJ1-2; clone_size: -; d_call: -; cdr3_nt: TGCGCCAGCAGCTCGGGAGAAAACTATGGCTACACCTTC; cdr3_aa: CASSSGENYGYTF
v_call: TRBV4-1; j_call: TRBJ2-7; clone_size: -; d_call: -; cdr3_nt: TGCGCCAGCAGCGGCAGGGGAGGCCCCTACGAGCAGTACTTC; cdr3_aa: CASSGRGGPYEQYF
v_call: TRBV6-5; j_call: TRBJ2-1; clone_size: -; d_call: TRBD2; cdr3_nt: TGTGCCAGCACCGTAACTAGCGGGGGGGCGATTGAGCAGTTCTTC; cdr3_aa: CASTVTSGGAIEQFF
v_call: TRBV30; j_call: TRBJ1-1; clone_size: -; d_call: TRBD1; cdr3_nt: TGTGCGCGAAGACAGGGGATGAACACTGAAGCTTTCTTT; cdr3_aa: CARRQGMNTEAFF
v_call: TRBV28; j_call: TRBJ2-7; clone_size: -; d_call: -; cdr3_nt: TGTGCCAGCAGATACCCACAACGGGAGCAGTACTTC; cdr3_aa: CASRYPQREQYF
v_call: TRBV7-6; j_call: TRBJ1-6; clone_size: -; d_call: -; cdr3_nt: TGTGCCAGCAGCGACGGACTGTATAATTCACCCCTCCACTTT; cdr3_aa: CASSDGLYNSPLHF
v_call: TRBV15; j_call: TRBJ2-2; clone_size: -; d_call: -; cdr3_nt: TGTGCCACCAGCAGAAGTAGGTCGAACACCGGGGAGCTGTTTTTT; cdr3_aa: CATSRSRSNTGELFF
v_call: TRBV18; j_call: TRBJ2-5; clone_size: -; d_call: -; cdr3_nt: TGTGCCAGCTCACCACCCGGGGTAGCGACCCAGTACTTC; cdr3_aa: CASSPPGVATQYF
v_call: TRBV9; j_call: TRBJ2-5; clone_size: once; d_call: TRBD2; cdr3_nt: TGTGCCAGCAGCGCTAGCGGGGGGGAATATGGAGAGACCCAGTACTTC; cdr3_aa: CASSASGGEYGETQYF
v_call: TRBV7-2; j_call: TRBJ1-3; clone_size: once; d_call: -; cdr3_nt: TGTGCCAGCAGCCCCGGAAACACCATATATTTT; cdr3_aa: CASSPGNTIYF
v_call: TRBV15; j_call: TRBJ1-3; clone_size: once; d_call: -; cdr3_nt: TGTGCCACCAGCAGAGATGTCCACGACAGGGGAAACACCATATATTTT; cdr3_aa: CATSRDVHDRGNTIYF
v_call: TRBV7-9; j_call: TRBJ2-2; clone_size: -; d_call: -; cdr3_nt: TGTGCCAGCAGCCAACCGTCGGGACCGAATACCGGGGAGCTGTTTTTT; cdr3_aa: CASSQPSGPNTGELFF
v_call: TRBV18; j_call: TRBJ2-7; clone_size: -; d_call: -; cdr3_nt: TGTGCCAGCTCCGTCTGGGGGGCCGCGACCTACGAGCAGTACTTC; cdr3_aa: CASSVWGAATYEQYF
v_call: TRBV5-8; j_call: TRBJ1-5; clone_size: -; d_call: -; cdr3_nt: TGTGCCAGCAGCCGATGGCCCGGGGGGGATAGCAATCAGCCCCAGCATTTT; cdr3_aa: CASSRWPGGDSNQPQHF
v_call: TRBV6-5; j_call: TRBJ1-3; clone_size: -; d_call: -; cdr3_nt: TGTGCCAGCAGCCTCGGACATTACTCTGGAAACACCATATATTTT; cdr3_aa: CASSLGHYSGNTIYF
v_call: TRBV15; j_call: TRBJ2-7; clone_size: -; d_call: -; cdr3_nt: TGTGCCACCAGCAGCGGACAAACCTACGAGCAGTACTTC; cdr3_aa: CATSSGQTYEQYF
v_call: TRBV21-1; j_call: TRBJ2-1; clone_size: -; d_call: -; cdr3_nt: TGTGCCAGCAGCAAAAAATCGGGCGGGGGGGCCTATAATGAGCAGTTCTTC; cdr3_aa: CASSKKSGGGAYNEQFF
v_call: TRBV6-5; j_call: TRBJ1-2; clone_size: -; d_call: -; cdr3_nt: TGTGCCAGCAGCCCGGGCAGGGGTTATGGCTACACCTTC; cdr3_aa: CASSPGRGYGYTF
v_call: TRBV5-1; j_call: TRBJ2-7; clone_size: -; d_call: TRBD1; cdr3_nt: TGCGCCAGCAGCTTGGATACAGGGGGTTACGAGCAGTACTTC; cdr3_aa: CASSLDTGGYEQYF
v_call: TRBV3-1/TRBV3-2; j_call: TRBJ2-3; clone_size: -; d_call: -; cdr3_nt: TGTGCCAGCAGCCAATACTTCACAGATACGCAGTATTTT; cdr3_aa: CASSQYFTDTQYF
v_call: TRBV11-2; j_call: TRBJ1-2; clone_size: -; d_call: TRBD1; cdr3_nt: TGTGCCAGCCGCCGGACAGGGGCTGACTATGGCTACACCTTC; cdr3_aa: CASRRTGADYGYTF
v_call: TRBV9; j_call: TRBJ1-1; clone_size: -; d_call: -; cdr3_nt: TGTGCCAGCAGCGTAGGTTCGGACACGACGAACACTGAAGCTTTCTTT; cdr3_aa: CASSVGSDTTNTEAFF
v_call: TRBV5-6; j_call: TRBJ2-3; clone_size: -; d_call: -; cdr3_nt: TGTGCCAGCAGCTTGGGACTGTTCGTAACGCAGTATTTT; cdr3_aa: CASSLGLFVTQYF
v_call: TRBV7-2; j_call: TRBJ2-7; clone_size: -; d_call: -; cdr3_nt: TGTGCCAGCAGCCTAGAGTACAGCTTTGGGGCCTACGAGCAGTACTTC; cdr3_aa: CASSLEYSFGAYEQYF
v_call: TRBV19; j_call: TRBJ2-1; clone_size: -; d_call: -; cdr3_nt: TGTGCCAGTAGTACCCGGGTCTCTAATGAGCAGTTCTTC; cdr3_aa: CASSTRVSNEQFF
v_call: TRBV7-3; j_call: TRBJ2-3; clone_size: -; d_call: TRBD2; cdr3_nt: TGTGCCAGCAGCTATCGGGGGGGCACAGATACGCAGTATTTT; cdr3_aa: CASSYRGGTDTQYF
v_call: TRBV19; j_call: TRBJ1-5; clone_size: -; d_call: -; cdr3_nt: TGTGCCAGTAGTATAGATCGGGGTTGGCAGCCCCAGCATTTT; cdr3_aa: CASSIDRGWQPQHF
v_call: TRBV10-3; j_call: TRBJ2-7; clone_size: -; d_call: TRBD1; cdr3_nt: TGTGCCATCAGTGACGAGGACAGGGCTGCCTACGAGCAGTACTTC; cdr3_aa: CAISDEDRAAYEQYF
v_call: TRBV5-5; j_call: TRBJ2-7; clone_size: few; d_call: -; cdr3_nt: TGTGCCAGCAGCTTGGTCGGGGCCGAGCAGTACTTC; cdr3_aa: CASSLVGAEQYF
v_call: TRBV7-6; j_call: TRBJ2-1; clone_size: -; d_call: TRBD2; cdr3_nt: TGTGCCAGCAGCTTTGCGGCGGGGGGAACCTACAATGAGCAGTTCTTC; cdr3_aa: CASSFAAGGTYNEQFF
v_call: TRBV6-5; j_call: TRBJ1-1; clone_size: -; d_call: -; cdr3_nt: TGTGCCAGCATCAAGTCAGGTGGAGGCACTGAAGCTTTCTTT; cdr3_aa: CASIKSGGGTEAFF